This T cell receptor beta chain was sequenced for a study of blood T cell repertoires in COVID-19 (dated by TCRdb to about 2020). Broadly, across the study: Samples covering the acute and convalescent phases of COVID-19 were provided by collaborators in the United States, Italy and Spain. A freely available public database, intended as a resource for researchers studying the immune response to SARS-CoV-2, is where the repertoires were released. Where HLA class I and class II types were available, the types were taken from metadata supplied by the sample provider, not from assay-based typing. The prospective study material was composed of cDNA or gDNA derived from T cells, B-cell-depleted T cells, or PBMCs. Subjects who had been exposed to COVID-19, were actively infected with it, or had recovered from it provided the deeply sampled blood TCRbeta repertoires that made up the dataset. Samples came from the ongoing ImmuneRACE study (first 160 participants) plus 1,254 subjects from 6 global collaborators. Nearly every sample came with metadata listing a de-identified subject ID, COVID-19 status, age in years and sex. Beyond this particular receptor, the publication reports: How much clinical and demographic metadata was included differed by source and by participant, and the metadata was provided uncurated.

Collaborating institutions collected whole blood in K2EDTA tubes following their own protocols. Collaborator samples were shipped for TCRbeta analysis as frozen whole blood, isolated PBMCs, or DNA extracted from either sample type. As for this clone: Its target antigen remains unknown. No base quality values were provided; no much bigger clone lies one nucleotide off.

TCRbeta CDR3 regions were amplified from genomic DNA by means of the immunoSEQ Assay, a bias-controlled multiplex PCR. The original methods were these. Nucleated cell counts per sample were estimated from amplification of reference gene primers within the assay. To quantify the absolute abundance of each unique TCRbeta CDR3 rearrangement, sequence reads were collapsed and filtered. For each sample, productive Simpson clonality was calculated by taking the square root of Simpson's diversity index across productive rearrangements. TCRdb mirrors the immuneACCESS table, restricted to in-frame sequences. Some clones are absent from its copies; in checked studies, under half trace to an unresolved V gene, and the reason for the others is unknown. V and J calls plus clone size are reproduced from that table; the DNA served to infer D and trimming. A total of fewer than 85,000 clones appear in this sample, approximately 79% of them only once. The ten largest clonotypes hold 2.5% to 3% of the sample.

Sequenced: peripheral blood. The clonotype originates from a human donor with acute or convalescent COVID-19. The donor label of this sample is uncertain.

The DNA sequence is as follows: TGTGCCAGCTCACCGCTTGGCAACAATGAGCAGTTCTTC. Its coded protein is CASSPLGNNEQFF. The chain is encoded by TRBV18 joined to TRBJ2-1, with the D gene call left open. CDR1 and CDR2 (KGHSH, LQKENI) derive from the germline V gene. The trim is 3 bases for V and 5 bases for J, with a gap of 8 bases between the germline ends. Reading from cysteine to phenylalanine, the CDR3 counts 13 amino acids. Only CDR3 DNA remains: 39 bases, in frame from the first base.